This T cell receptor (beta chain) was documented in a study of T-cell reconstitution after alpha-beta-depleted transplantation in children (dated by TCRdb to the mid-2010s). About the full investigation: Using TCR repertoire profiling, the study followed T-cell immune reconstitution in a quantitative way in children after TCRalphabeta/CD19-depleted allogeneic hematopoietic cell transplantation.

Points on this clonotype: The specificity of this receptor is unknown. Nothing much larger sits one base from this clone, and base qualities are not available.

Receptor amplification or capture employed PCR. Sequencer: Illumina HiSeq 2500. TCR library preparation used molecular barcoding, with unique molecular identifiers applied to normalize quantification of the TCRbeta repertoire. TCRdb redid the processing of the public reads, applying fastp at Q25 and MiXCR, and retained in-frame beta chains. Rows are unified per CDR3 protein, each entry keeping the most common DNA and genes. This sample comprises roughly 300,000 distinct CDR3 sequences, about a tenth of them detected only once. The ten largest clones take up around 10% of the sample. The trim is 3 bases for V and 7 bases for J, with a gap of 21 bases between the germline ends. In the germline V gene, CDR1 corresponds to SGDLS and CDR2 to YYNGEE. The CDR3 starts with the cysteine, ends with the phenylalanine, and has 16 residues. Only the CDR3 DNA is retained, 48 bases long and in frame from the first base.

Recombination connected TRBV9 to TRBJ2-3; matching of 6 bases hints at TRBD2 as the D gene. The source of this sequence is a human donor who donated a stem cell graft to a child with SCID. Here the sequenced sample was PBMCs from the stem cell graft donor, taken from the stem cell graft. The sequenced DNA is TGTGCCAGCAGCGCCTTTACCGGGACTGGAATCCATACGCAGTATTTT. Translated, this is CASSAFTGTGIHTQYF.